This T cell receptor (beta chain) stems from a study of blood T cell repertoires in COVID-19. Looking at the study overall: PBMCs, B-cell-depleted T cells, or T cells provided the cDNA or gDNA that made up the material.

As handled by the study authors: Amplified reference gene primers provided the basis for estimating nucleated cell counts. Using immunoSEQ multiplex PCR, the repertoire was profiled, and TCRdb retains in-frame clones only, with some absent. D and trimming come from the DNA, and the V and J calls and clone size come from that table. The sample carries a few hundred thousand clones, roughly 85% recorded once. The CDR3 runs to 13 residues. V lost 2 bases and J lost 7, with 11 bases in between. What was sequenced was peripheral blood. The chain joins TRBV12-3 or TRBV12-4 to TRBJ2-5; possibly TRBD1 for D (5 bases). This sequence originates from a woman aged 18-29 years with acute or convalescent COVID-19. CDR3 bases: TGTGCCAGCAGTTTACTCAGGGAAGGGACCCAGTACTTC. Its translation: CASSLLREGTQYF.